Below are 25 T cell receptor beta chains sequenced from a single sample in a study of T cell responses to AZD1222 COVID-19 vaccine. The method was immunoSEQ multiplex PCR; TCRdb's version includes in-frame clones alone and lacks a portion of them. The table lists 90,000 to 150,000 clones, more than 75% of them singletons. The sequenced sample was peripheral blood, obtained on day 0 of AZD1222 vaccination. These receptors all stem from an adult in good health.

The gene calls are TRBV7-9 and TRBJ2-6; 8 nucleotides line up with TRBD1. In germline, CDR1 is SEHNR, CDR2 FQNEAQ (reference sequence). The CDR3 is 18 amino acids. V lost 2 bases, J lost 0 bases, and 6 bases stayed unmatched. CDR3 loop: CASSLTGTGRSGANVLTF. CDR3 DNA sequence: TGTGCCAGCAGCTTAACCGGGACAGGCCGCTCTGGGGCCAACGTCCTGACTTTC.

J is TRBJ1-1 and V is TRBV19; D remains unclear. Trimming cost V 3 bases and J 4 bases, with 12 bases left between them. CDR1 is LNHDA, CDR2 SQIVND, per germline (reference sequence). The CDR3 has 14 amino acids. The CDR3 loop is CASSIGGATTEAFF. The DNA for the CDR3 is TGTGCCAGTAGTATTGGCGGAGCCACCACTGAAGCTTTCTTT. Drawing the rest from reference TRBV19 and TRBJ1-1, the complete variable domain is DGGITQSPKYLFRKEGQNVTLSCEQNLNHDAMYWYRQDPGQGLRLIYYSQIVNDFQKGDIAEGYSVSREKKESFPLTVTSAQKNPTAFYLCASSIGGATTEAFFGQGTRLTVV.

V is TRBV30 and J is TRBJ2-7, with 9 positions matching TRBD1. V lost 4 bases to trimming and J lost 0 bases; unmatched junction nucleotides: 10. This CDR3 spans 16 amino acids. CDR1 and CDR2 from the germline V gene are GTSNPN and SVGIG (reference sequence). CDR3 sequence reads: CAWMRGTGLSSYEQYF. The CDR3 region has the DNA TGTGCCTGGATGAGGGGGACAGGGTTAAGCTCCTACGAGCAGTACTTC.

This clone was seen a handful of times. The gene calls are TRBV19 and TRBJ1-1; TRBD1 is a possible D gene (5 bases). The V end was cut by 5 bases, the J end by 4 bases, with 11 bases between. This CDR3 has 13 residues. The germline V gene has CDR1 LNHDA and CDR2 SQIVND (reference sequence). DNA of the CDR3: TGTGCCAGTAGTGATCAGGGTGGCACTGAAGCTTTCTTT. It translates to CASSDQGGTEAFF.

A few counts support this clone. This rearrangement joins TRBV30 to TRBJ1-6; D gene uncertain. The CDR3 extends over 16 amino acids. CDR1 and CDR2 from the germline V gene are GTSNPN and SVGIG (reference sequence). Between the trimmed V and J ends, which lost 4 bases and 0 bases, there was a span of 13 bases. The CDR3 DNA follows: TGTGCCTGGAATAGGGAAGGAAGCTCCTATAATTCACCCCTCCACTTT. Translated: CAWNREGSSYNSPLHF.

This chain uses TRBV6-1 with TRBJ2-7; 8 bases are shared with TRBD2. Trimming took 5 bases from V and 5 from J; bases not matched to a gene: 11. Germline CDR1 MNHNS, CDR2 SASEGT. There are 15 residues in the CDR3. CDR3 in amino acids: CASSRPGTRGDEQYF. The CDR3 DNA reads as TGTGCCAGCAGTCGCCCCGGGACTAGAGGCGACGAGCAGTACTTC.

The J gene is TRBJ1-6, the V gene TRBV11-1; a weak D match, TRBD1 (5 bases). Between the trimmed V and J ends, which lost 6 bases and 8 bases, there was a span of 20 bases. Germline CDR1 reads SGHAT; CDR2 reads FQDESV (reference sequence). The CDR3 has 16 amino acids. CDR3 protein: CASRQAGRWGDSPLHF. The CDR3 bases are TGTGCCAGCAGACAAGCAGGGCGCTGGGGCGATTCACCCCTCCACTTT.

The CDR3 spells CASSPWGGAVHEQFF. The CDR3 DNA is TGCGCCAGCAGCCCATGGGGCGGAGCAGTCCATGAGCAGTTCTTC. The chain recombines TRBV4-1 with TRBJ2-1, with D possibly TRBD1 on 5 matching bases. Germline V gene lookup returns CDR1 MGHRA and CDR2 YSYEKL. The V end lost 4 bases, the J end lost 8 bases, and 18 bases lay between the germline ends. The CDR3 covers 15 residues.

The chain recombines TRBV27 with TRBJ1-2, with 10 bases fitting TRBD1. The CDR3 runs to 17 residues. Germline V gives CDR1 MNHEY, CDR2 SMNVEV (reference sequence). With V trimmed by 5 bases and J by 1 base, 10 bases remained unmatched. The CDR3 region is CASSPNSDRGLNYGYTF. The CDR3 nucleotides are TGTGCCAGCAGTCCGAATAGCGACAGGGGGCTTAACTATGGCTACACCTTC.

This chain connects TRBV12-3 or TRBV12-4 to TRBJ2-5; no clear D gene. The CDR3 length is 13 residues. V gave up 4 bases and J gave up 4 bases, with 10 bases separating them. The CDR3 is CASSWSPRETQYF. The CDR3, as DNA: TGTGCCAGCAGTTGGTCCCCCCGAGAGACCCAGTACTTC.

This chain connects TRBV6-5 to TRBJ2-3, with D perhaps matching TRBD2 (6 bases). V lost 6 bases and J 0 bases, leaving 7 bases between the germline ends. Germline CDR1 is MNHEY and CDR2 is SVGAGI. This CDR3 spans 13 amino acids. For the CDR3, the DNA is TGTGCCAGCAGGGGGACTAGCACAGATACGCAGTATTTT. Amino acids: CASRGTSTDTQYF.

The rearrangement uses TRBV7-6 and TRBJ2-1; D remains ambiguous. This CDR3 contains 15 residues. Germline V lookup: CDR1 SGHVS, CDR2 FNYEAQ. Trimming cost V 8 bases and J 0 bases, with 14 bases left between them. CDR3: CASGKDRSSYNEQFF. CDR3 coding DNA: TGTGCCAGCGGAAAGGACCGGAGCTCCTACAATGAGCAGTTCTTC.

The rearrangement joins TRBV27 to TRBJ1-1, with D possibly being TRBD1 (5 bases). CDR3 length equals 13 residues. Per the germline V gene, CDR1 is MNHEY and CDR2 is SMNVEV (reference sequence). V dropped 6 bases and J dropped 1 base, with 9 bases sitting between them. CDR3 protein: CASRGTGNTEAFF. CDR3 nucleotides: TGTGCCAGCAGAGGGACGGGGAACACTGAAGCTTTCTTT.

The chain recombines TRBV9 with TRBJ2-1, with D possibly being TRBD1 or TRBD2 (6 bases each). Per germline, CDR1 SGDLS and CDR2 YYNGEE. This CDR3 is built from 18 residues. V dropped 0 bases and J dropped 2 bases, with 18 bases sitting between them. The CDR3 region is CASSVASGAGYPYNEQFF. CDR3 nucleotides: TGTGCCAGCAGCGTAGCTTCGGGGGCCGGATACCCCTACAATGAGCAGTTCTTC.

This clone was seen only once. The chain has TRBV11-2 and TRBJ1-5; D is unclear. Trimming pared 3 bases from V and 5 bases from J, leaving 8 bases between. CDR3 length: 13 residues. Germline V gives CDR1 SGHAT, CDR2 FQNNGV. CDR3 region: CASSFTRDQPQHF. The CDR3 DNA reads TGTGCCAGCAGCTTTACCAGAGATCAGCCCCAGCATTTT.

The chain carries TRBV20-1 and TRBJ2-2; D unresolved. The CDR3 loop spans 14 amino acids. Germline-derived CDR1 and CDR2 are DFQATT and SNEGSKA (reference sequence). Between the trimmed V and J ends, which lost 3 bases and 0 bases, there was a span of 8 bases. Here the CDR3 reads CSASPTPNTGELFF. The CDR3 region has the DNA TGCAGTGCTAGTCCTACACCGAACACCGGGGAGCTGTTTTTT.

This chain's CDR3 is CASSHRGAGEDTIYF. The CDR3, as DNA: TGCGCCAGCAGCCACAGGGGGGCCGGAGAGGACACCATATATTTT. This chain connects TRBV4-3 to TRBJ1-3; 7 bases map to TRBD1. V shed 3 bases, J shed 8 bases, and the junction held 10 bases outside the gene matches. CDR3 length: 15 amino acids. CDR1 LGHNA and CDR2 YSLEER come from the germline V gene.

The chain carries TRBV11-2 and TRBJ1-2; TRBD1 aligns across 7 bases. CDR1 is SGHAT, CDR2 FQNNGV, per germline. The CDR3 runs to 15 residues. Trimming cost V 5 bases and J 2 bases; bases outside gene matches: 8. The CDR3 DNA reads TGTGCCAGCAGCCTTTCCCAGGGGGTAAACTATGGCTACACCTTC. It translates to CASSLSQGVNYGYTF. Looking up the rest from reference TRBV11-2 and TRBJ1-2 gives the full variable domain: EAGVAQSPRYKIIEKRQSVAFWCNPISGHATLYWYQQILGQGPKLLIQFQNNGVVDDSQLPKDRFSAERLKGVDSTLKIQPAKLEDSAVYLCASSLSQGVNYGYTFGSGTRLTVV.

This chain uses TRBV6-1 with TRBJ1-4; the D gene is possibly TRBD1 (5 bases). The ends were cut back, 3 bases at V and 11 bases at J, with 13 bases in the middle. CDR1 is MNHNS and CDR2 is SASEGT in the germline V gene. CDR3 size: 13 residues. CDR3 residues: CASSEKPRGKLFF. In DNA form, the CDR3 reads TGTGCCAGCAGTGAGAAGCCGCGGGGGAAACTGTTTTTT.

CDR3 sequence (DNA): TGCGCCAGCAGTGATGGGACATTAGGCTACACCTTC. Residues: CASSDGTLGYTF. The gene calls are TRBV10-1 and TRBJ1-2, with TRBD1 as a possible D gene (6 bases). Germline lookup yields CDR1 WNHNN and CDR2 SYGVQD (reference sequence). This CDR3 has 12 amino acids. Trimming pared 3 bases from V and 8 bases from J, leaving 10 bases between.

This chain joins TRBV4-1 and TRBJ1-1, with TRBD1 matching 9 bases. This CDR3 has 15 amino acids. With 6 bases clipped from V and 1 base from J, the junction kept 6 bases outside the gene matches. Germline CDR1 is MGHRA and CDR2 is YSYEKL. The CDR3, as DNA: TGCGCCAGCAGAATACCGGGACAGGGGAACACTGAAGCTTTCTTT. It translates to CASRIPGQGNTEAFF.

This chain links TRBV2 with TRBJ2-3, with D unclear. CDR1 SNHLY and CDR2 FYNNEI come from the germline V gene. CDR3 length equals 13 residues. V dropped 6 bases and J dropped 4 bases, with 11 bases sitting between them. The CDR3 loop reads CASSLGRADTQYF. In DNA form, the CDR3 reads TGTGCCAGCAGCCTAGGACGGGCAGATACGCAGTATTTT.

As regards this clone: A much larger clonotype is one base distant, so this may be a read error. The V and J genes are TRBV7-2 and TRBJ2-7; maybe TRBD2 (6 bases). The CDR3 runs to 14 residues. V was clipped by 2 bases and J by 0 bases, with 8 bases between them. Germline lookup yields CDR1 SGHTA and CDR2 FQGNSA. In DNA form, the CDR3 reads TGTGCCAGCAGCTTACCCGGGAGCTCCTACGAGCAGTACTTC. As protein: CASSLPGSSYEQYF.

In DNA, the CDR3 is TGTGCCAGCAGCTTAGTGGGAGGGCCAGATAGCGAGCAGTACTTC. Translating it yields CASSLVGGPDSEQYF. The genes are TRBV7-2 and TRBJ2-7; 7 nucleotides match TRBD2. Trimming took 1 base from V and 6 from J; bases not matched to a gene: 9. The CDR3 totals 15 residues. Germline V CDR1 and CDR2: SGHTA, FQGNSA. The whole variable domain, filled in from reference TRBV7-2 and TRBJ2-7, reads GAGVSQSPSNKVTEKGKDVELRCDPISGHTALYWYRQSLGQGLEFLIYFQGNSAPDKSGLPSDRFSAERTGGSVSTLTIQRTQQEDSAVYLCASSLVGGPDSEQYFGPGTRLTVT.

This clone has just one count. The chain links TRBV7-3 to TRBJ2-7; no reliable D call. The CDR3 contains 14 residues. V shed 1 base and J shed 6 bases, with 13 bases lying between them. CDR1 and CDR2 from the germline V gene are SGHTA and FQGTGA. The CDR3 spells CASSLNGLDGEQYF. CDR3 in DNA: TGTGCCAGCAGCTTAAACGGGCTAGATGGCGAGCAGTACTTC. Combining the CDR3 with reference TRBV7-3 and TRBJ2-7 gives the whole variable domain GAGVSQTPSNKVTEKGKYVELRCDPISGHTALYWYRQSLGQGPEFLIYFQGTGAADDSGLPNDRFFAVRPEGSVSTLKIQRTERGDSAVYLCASSLNGLDGEQYFGPGTRLTVT.